This passage covers 32 T cell receptor beta chains from one sample sequenced in a study of blood T cell repertoires in COVID-19. Generated by immunoSEQ multiplex PCR, the TCRdb table keeps only in-frame clones and is missing some. The repertoire holds tens of thousands of clones, with more than 80% as singletons. Specimen: peripheral blood. These receptors were collected from a man aged 50-60 years with active or convalescent COVID-19.

The CDR3 here is CASSVDLPLTGELFF. CDR3 in DNA: TGTGCCAGCAGCGTAGACTTACCGTTAACCGGGGAGCTGTTTTTT. V gene TRBV9 combines with J gene TRBJ2-2, with D unclear. This CDR3 is built from 15 residues. The germline gives CDR1 SGDLS, CDR2 YYNGEE. V lost 0 bases, J lost 5 bases, and 11 bases lay in between.

The chain couples TRBV7-2 to TRBJ2-3; possible D gene TRBD2, 6 bases. CDR3 size: 17 residues. Trimming shortened V by 1 base and J by 2 bases, and 16 bases separated the two germline ends. In germline, CDR1 is SGHTA, CDR2 FQGNSA. CDR3 in DNA: TGTGCCAGCAGCTTAGATGGGCTTGGGGGACTCACAGATACGCAGTATTTT. The encoded protein is CASSLDGLGGLTDTQYF.

The CDR3 nucleotides are TGCAGCGTTTCCTTGGACAGTAATCAGCCCCAGCATTTT. Translation: CSVSLDSNQPQHF. This rearrangement joins TRBV29-1 to TRBJ1-5; D perhaps matches TRBD1 (6 bases). The CDR3 runs to 13 residues. Germline CDR1 SQVTM, CDR2 ANQGSEA. V lost 5 bases to trimming and J lost 4 bases, with 12 bases between them. The full variable domain, rest sourced from reference TRBV29-1 and TRBJ1-5, is SAVISQKPSRDICQRGTSLTIQCQVDSQVTMMFWYRQQPGQSLTLIATANQGSEATYESGFVIDKFPISRPNLTFSTLTVSNMSPEDSSIYLCSVSLDSNQPQHFGDGTRLSIL.

This clone was picked up one time. This chain connects TRBV7-2 to TRBJ1-6; tentatively, D is TRBD1 (6 bases). V dropped 6 bases and J dropped 10 bases, with 13 bases sitting between them. CDR1 and CDR2 from the germline V gene are SGHTA and FQGNSA. This CDR3 contains 13 residues. The CDR3 nucleotides are TGTGCCAGCAGTAGTCGGGGGGGCTCACCCCTCCACTTT. Translated: CASSSRGGSPLHF. Variable domain in full (rest from reference TRBV7-2 and TRBJ1-6): GAGVSQSPSNKVTEKGKDVELRCDPISGHTALYWYRQSLGQGLEFLIYFQGNSAPDKSGLPSDRFSAERTGGSVSTLTIQRTQQEDSAVYLCASSSRGGSPLHFGNGTRLTVT.

V is TRBV19 and J is TRBJ2-1; 8 bases agree with TRBD2. This CDR3 has 16 residues. V dropped 1 base and J dropped 2; count of bases not matched to a gene: 4. Germline loops: CDR1 LNHDA, CDR2 SQIVND (reference sequence). CDR3 loop: CASSIVGGGTYNEQFF. In DNA, the CDR3 is TGTGCCAGTAGTATAGTGGGCGGGGGGACCTACAATGAGCAGTTCTTC.

This clone has more than one count but fewer than ten. The CDR3 nucleotides read TGTGCCAGCAGTTACCGGGACAGGGGGGAAACTGAAGCTTTCTTT. Its translation: CASSYRDRGETEAFF. The chain combines TRBV6-2 or TRBV6-3 with TRBJ1-1; 11 bases line up with TRBD1. The CDR3 sequence is 15 residues long. CDR1 MNHEY and CDR2 SVGEGT come from the germline V gene. J lost 5 bases, V lost 2 bases, and 4 bases had no gene match.

The J gene is TRBJ1-3, the V gene TRBV28; the D is unclear. Trimming left V 8 bases short and J 0 bases short, with 8 bases between. The CDR3 spans 13 residues. The germline CDR1 and CDR2 sequences are MDHEN and SYDVKM. The CDR3: CASVRSSGNTIYF. The DNA of the CDR3 is TGTGCCAGCGTTCGTAGCTCTGGAAACACCATATATTTT.

V is TRBV14 and J is TRBJ2-7, with 8 bases matching TRBD1. The CDR3 sequence is 14 residues long. Germline V gene lookup returns CDR1 SGHDN and CDR2 FVKESK. The V and J ends lost 1 base and 5 bases, in that order; junction bases with no gene match: 4. The CDR3 sequence is CASSQARGPNEQYF. As DNA, the CDR3 is TGTGCCAGCAGCCAAGCCAGGGGGCCCAACGAGCAGTACTTC.

The J gene is TRBJ1-1, the V gene TRBV12-5; 7 nucleotides align to TRBD1. The CDR3 length is 14 residues. The germline gives CDR1 LGHNT, CDR2 FRNRAP. V dropped 4 bases and J dropped 5; count of bases not matched to a gene: 7. DNA for the CDR3: TGTGCTAGTGGTTCACGGGACAGTGTTACTGAAGCTTTCTTT. It encodes CASGSRDSVTEAFF.

V usage is TRBV11-2 and J usage is TRBJ1-1; a weak D match, TRBD1 (6 bases). The CDR3 totals 15 residues. CDR1 and CDR2 (germline): SGHAT, FQNNGV. Deletions cut 10 bases from V and 1 base from J, with 19 bases between. The CDR3 DNA reads TGTGCCACTCAGGGCCGACAAGGGGGGAACACTGAAGCTTTCTTT. It codes for CATQGRQGGNTEAFF.

The chain employs TRBV4-1 and TRBJ1-1; D ambiguous. V dropped 4 bases and J dropped 8 bases, with 14 bases sitting between them. The CDR3 contains 13 residues. CDR1 MGHRA and CDR2 YSYEKL come from the germline V gene. CDR3: CASSLGGPAEAFF. The CDR3, as DNA: TGCGCCAGCAGCCTCGGAGGGCCAGCCGAAGCTTTCTTT.

The chain uses TRBV30 and TRBJ2-5, with 9 bases aligning to TRBD2. This CDR3 spans 13 amino acids. V was pared by 8 bases and J by 2 bases, with 6 bases of the junction left unmatched. Germline V gene lookup returns CDR1 GTSNPN and CDR2 SVGIG (reference sequence). CDR3 DNA: TGTGCCCTAGCGGGGAACACTCAAGAGACCCAGTACTTC. It translates to CALAGNTQETQYF.

The chain is built from TRBV30 and TRBJ1-4; TRBD1 might be the D (5 bases). Trimming removed 3 bases from V and 4 bases from J, with 12 bases in between. The CDR3 extends over 14 amino acids. Germline CDR1 is GTSNPN and CDR2 is SVGIG (reference sequence). CDR3 DNA: TGTGCCTGGAGAGCGGGACGGATTAATGAAAAACTGTTTTTT. Translated, it gives CAWRAGRINEKLFF.

The chain couples TRBV5-1 to TRBJ2-5; TRBD1 agrees at 10 bases. With V trimmed by 3 bases and J by 2 bases, 7 bases remained unmatched. CDR1 and CDR2 from the germline V gene are SGHRS and YFSETQ. This CDR3 is 16 amino acids long. Here the CDR3 reads CASSCRGQGCQETQYF. The CDR3 nucleotides are TGCGCCAGCAGCTGCCGGGGACAGGGGTGTCAAGAGACCCAGTACTTC.

The V call is TRBV6-1, the J call TRBJ2-7, with 9 bases lining up with TRBD1. Germline assignment: CDR1 MNHNS and CDR2 SASEGT. The V and J ends lost 7 bases and 3 bases, in that order; junction bases with no gene match: 10. The CDR3 is 15 amino acids. The CDR3 DNA reads TGTGCCAGCACCCACACCCGGGACAGGGTCTACGAGCAGTACTTC. It codes for CASTHTRDRVYEQYF.

V and J are TRBV19 and TRBJ1-5, with TRBD1 as a possible D gene (6 bases). V gave up 7 bases and J gave up 5 bases, with 18 bases separating them. Germline CDR1 reads LNHDA; CDR2 reads SQIVND (reference sequence). This CDR3 is 15 amino acids long. CDR3 region: CASTLGGRGHQPQHF. DNA of the CDR3: TGTGCCAGTACCCTAGGGGGGAGGGGACATCAGCCCCAGCATTTT.

The rearrangement uses TRBV29-1 and TRBJ1-2; 7 bases match TRBD1. Germline V CDR1 and CDR2: SQVTM, ANQGSEA. The CDR3 extends over 14 amino acids. Trimming cost V 3 bases and J 8 bases; bases outside gene matches: 12. CDR3 in amino acids: CSVDPREGAGGYTF. CDR3 sequence (DNA): TGCAGCGTTGACCCCCGGGAGGGGGCAGGGGGCTACACCTTC.

V and J are TRBV28 and TRBJ2-3; D remains ambiguous. V was trimmed by 3 bases and J by 2 bases, leaving 12 bases between them. The CDR3 consists of 15 residues. The V gene's germline CDR1 is MDHEN and CDR2 SYDVKM. CDR3 in amino acids: CASSLPTEHTDTQYF. The CDR3 DNA reads as TGTGCCAGCAGTTTGCCAACAGAACACACAGATACGCAGTATTTT.

The genes are TRBV5-1 and TRBJ1-2; no definite D call. V was clipped by 0 bases and J by 3 bases, with 9 bases between them. CDR1 SGHRS and CDR2 YFSETQ come from the germline V gene. The CDR3 length is 14 residues. DNA for the CDR3: TGCGCCAGCAGCTTGGACAGTGATGACTATGGCTACACCTTC. This encodes CASSLDSDDYGYTF.

The chain recombines TRBV5-1 with TRBJ2-2, with TRBD1 matching 11 bases. The CDR3 sequence is 14 residues long. Germline lookup yields CDR1 SGHRS and CDR2 YFSETQ. V dropped 6 bases and J dropped 6; count of bases not matched to a gene: 4. The CDR3 region is CASTRGQGAGELFF. Written as DNA, the CDR3 is TGCGCCAGCACCCGGGGACAGGGGGCCGGGGAGCTGTTTTTT.

V and J are TRBV29-1 and TRBJ2-5; 11 positions agree with TRBD2. The V and J ends lost 4 bases and 5 bases, in that order; junction bases with no gene match: 9. Germline V gene data show CDR1 as SQVTM and CDR2 as ANQGSEA. This CDR3 comprises 15 residues. The DNA of the CDR3 is TGCAGCGTTGGGAGACTAGCGGGGACGATCGAGACCCAGTACTTC. The encoded protein is CSVGRLAGTIETQYF.

The genes are TRBV5-1 and TRBJ2-4; 9 bases agree with TRBD1. V lost 4 bases, J lost 8 bases, and 13 bases stayed unmatched. The CDR3 extends over 16 amino acids. Germline V gives CDR1 SGHRS, CDR2 YFSETQ. The CDR3, as DNA: TGCGCCAGCAGCCTGATCGTAGGGACAGGGTCAGACATTCAGTACTTC. Translation gives CASSLIVGTGSDIQYF.

The gene calls are TRBV4-1 and TRBJ2-5; TRBD2 agrees at 7 bases. This CDR3 has 18 amino acids. The V gene end was trimmed by 2 bases and the J gene end by 2 bases; junction bases not matched to a gene: 14. Germline V gene lookup returns CDR1 MGHRA and CDR2 YSYEKL. CDR3 sequence (DNA): TGCGCCAGCAGCCAACAAGAGCGGGGCAGCCCATTACAAGAGACCCAGTACTTC. Amino acid sequence: CASSQQERGSPLQETQYF.

The genes are TRBV18 and TRBJ1-1, with unresolved D. CDR1 is KGHSH, CDR2 LQKENI, per germline. The CDR3 covers 13 residues. The germline V and J ends were trimmed by 8 bases and 0 bases, with 10 bases remaining between them. The CDR3 DNA reads TGTGCCAGCCGTCTGCTAATGAACACTGAAGCTTTCTTT. Protein: CASRLLMNTEAFF.

This CDR3 is CASSGDTAATNEKLFF. CDR3 sequence (DNA): TGTGCCAGCAGTGGGGACACGGCCGCAACTAATGAAAAACTGTTTTTT. The genes are TRBV6-1 and TRBJ1-4, with D possibly matching TRBD1 (6 bases). The germline V gene has CDR1 MNHNS and CDR2 SASEGT. The CDR3 extends over 16 amino acids. Trimming took 4 bases from V and 0 from J, leaving 12 bases between them.

The DNA of the CDR3 is TGTGCCAGCAGCTTAGTCGCGGGGGGGCCCACAGATACGCAGTATTTT. Its translation is CASSLVAGGPTDTQYF. The chain uses TRBV11-2 and TRBJ2-3; TRBD2 matches at 9 bases. V lost 1 base, J lost 2 bases, and 4 bases stayed unmatched. The CDR3 extends over 16 amino acids. Germline V lookup: CDR1 SGHAT, CDR2 FQNNGV.

This clone was detected only a few times. The rearrangement links TRBV6-5 to TRBJ2-7; the match to TRBD2 covers 8 bases. In germline, CDR1 is MNHEY, CDR2 SVGAGI. This CDR3 is built from 14 residues. The ends lost 6 bases at V and 0 bases at J; junction bases unmatched: 4. The CDR3: CASRVTSDSYEQYF. CDR3 bases: TGTGCCAGCAGGGTGACTAGCGACTCCTACGAGCAGTACTTC.

This sequence joins TRBV15 and TRBJ1-4, with D unresolved. The CDR3 runs 15 residues. Germline V CDR1 and CDR2: LNHNV, YYDKDF (reference sequence). Deletions cut 0 bases from V and 3 bases from J, with 8 bases between. CDR3 region: CATSRDRLSNEKLFF. The CDR3 coding sequence is TGTGCCACCAGCAGAGATCGACTATCTAATGAAAAACTGTTTTTT.

The chain has TRBV5-1 and TRBJ2-5; TRBD2 matches at 10 bases. This CDR3 comprises 14 residues. Trimming took 7 bases from V and 5 from J; bases not matched to a gene: 8. Germline CDR1 is SGHRS and CDR2 is YFSETQ. This CDR3 is CASSEAGGAETQYF. DNA for the CDR3: TGCGCCAGCTCGGAAGCGGGAGGGGCCGAGACCCAGTACTTC.

This clone was seen a few times. The chain combines TRBV13 with TRBJ2-1; D is perhaps TRBD2 (5 bases). The CDR3 totals 14 residues. CDR1 is PRHDT and CDR2 is FYEKMQ in the germline V gene (reference sequence). V lost 3 bases and J 9 bases, leaving 15 bases between the germline ends. The CDR3 is CASSFSAKLSEQFF. DNA for the CDR3: TGTGCCAGCAGCTTTAGCGCAAAGTTGTCTGAGCAGTTCTTC.

This clone was observed a single time. The CDR3: CASSLITSARTNEQFF. CDR3 coding DNA: TGTGCCAGCAGCCTCATAACTAGCGCGCGTACAAATGAGCAGTTCTTC. The chain uses TRBV3-1 (or the pseudogene TRBV3-2) and TRBJ2-1, with 7 positions matching TRBD2. Germline V gives CDR1 LGHDT, CDR2 YNNKEL (reference sequence). This CDR3 is 16 amino acids long. V was pared by 4 bases and J by 7 bases, with 13 bases of the junction left unmatched.

The chain carries TRBV19 and TRBJ1-5, with 10 nucleotides matching TRBD1. The CDR3 contains 15 residues. The germline CDR1 and CDR2 sequences are LNHDA and SQIVND (reference sequence). The V segment lost 1 base and the J segment 7 bases; nucleotides outside the gene matches: 4. The CDR3 spells CASSIGQGASQPQHF. DNA of the CDR3: TGTGCCAGTAGTATAGGACAGGGGGCGAGCCAGCCCCAGCATTTT. Full variable domain (outside the CDR3, taken from reference TRBV19 and TRBJ1-5): DGGITQSPKYLFRKEGQNVTLSCEQNLNHDAMYWYRQDPGQGLRLIYYSQIVNDFQKGDIAEGYSVSREKKESFPLTVTSAQKNPTAFYLCASSIGQGASQPQHFGDGTRLSIL.